The 2 T cell receptor beta chains given below trace back to one sample, sequenced in a study of T-cell memory formation after mild COVID-19. TCRdb reprocessed the 5' RACE reads via MiXCR and lists one record per CDR3 protein. The repertoire holds roughly 110,000 distinct CDR3 sequences, with approximately 14% as singletons. The sequenced sample consisted of PBMCs or a T cell subset sorted from them (not recorded which). These receptors were obtained from a man between 18 and 29 years old who had mild COVID-19 (a few samples of this study predate the infection). Cell type and time point are not known.

This clonotype has more than one count but fewer than ten. This chain uses TRBV3-1 with TRBJ2-3, with 7 bases aligning to TRBD2. V was pared by 4 bases and J by 0 bases, with 19 bases of the junction left unmatched. Germline assignment: CDR1 LGHDT and CDR2 YNNKEL (reference sequence). This CDR3 is 20 amino acids long. CDR3 in DNA: TGTGCCAGCAGCCCATTTCCGGGGGGTAGAGGATCGCTAAGCACAGATACGCAGTATTTT. Translating it yields CASSPFPGGRGSLSTDTQYF.

The chain has TRBV7-6 and TRBJ1-2, with D perhaps matching TRBD1 (6 bases). V lost 5 bases and J 8 bases, leaving 21 bases between the germline ends. The CDR3 extends over 15 amino acids. Germline values: CDR1 SGHVS, CDR2 FNYEAQ. CDR3 region: CASSATSTGWEGYTF. The CDR3 DNA reads as TGTGCCAGCAGCGCTACCTCCACAGGGTGGGAAGGCTACACCTTC.